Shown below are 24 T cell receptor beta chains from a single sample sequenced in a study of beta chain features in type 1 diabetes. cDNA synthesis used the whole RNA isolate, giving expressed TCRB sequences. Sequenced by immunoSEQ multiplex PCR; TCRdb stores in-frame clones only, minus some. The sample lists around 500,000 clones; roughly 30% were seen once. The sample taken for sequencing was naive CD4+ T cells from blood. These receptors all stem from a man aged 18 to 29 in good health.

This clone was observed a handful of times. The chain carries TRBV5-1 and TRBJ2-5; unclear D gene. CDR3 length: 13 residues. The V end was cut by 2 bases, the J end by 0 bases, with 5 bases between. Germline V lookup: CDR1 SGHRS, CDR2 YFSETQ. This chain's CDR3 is CASSFQYQETQYF. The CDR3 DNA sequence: TGCGCCAGCAGCTTCCAGTACCAAGAGACCCAGTACTTC.

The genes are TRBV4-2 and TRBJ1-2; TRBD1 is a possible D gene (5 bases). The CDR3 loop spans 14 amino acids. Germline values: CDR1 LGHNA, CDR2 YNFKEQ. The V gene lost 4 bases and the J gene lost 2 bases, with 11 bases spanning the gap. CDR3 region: CASSPTGGNYGYTF. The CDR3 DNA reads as TGTGCCAGCAGCCCCACCGGGGGGAACTATGGCTACACCTTC.

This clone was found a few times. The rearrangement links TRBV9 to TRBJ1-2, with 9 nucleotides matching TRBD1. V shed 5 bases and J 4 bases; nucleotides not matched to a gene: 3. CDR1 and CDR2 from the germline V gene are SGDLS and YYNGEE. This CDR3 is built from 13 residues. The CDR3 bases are TGTGCCAGCAGAGGACAGGGGACCTATGGCTACACCTTC. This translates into CASRGQGTYGYTF. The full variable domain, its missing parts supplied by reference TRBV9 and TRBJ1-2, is DSGVTQTPKHLITATGQRVTLRCSPRSGDLSVYWYQQSLDQGLQFLIQYYNGEERAKGNILERFSAQQFPDLHSELNLSSLELGDSALYFCASRGQGTYGYTFGSGTRLTVV.

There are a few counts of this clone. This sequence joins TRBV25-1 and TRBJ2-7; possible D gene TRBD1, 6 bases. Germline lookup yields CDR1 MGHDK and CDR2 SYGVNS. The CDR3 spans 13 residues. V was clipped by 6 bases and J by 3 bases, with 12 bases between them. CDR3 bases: TGTGCCAGCAGGTGGACAGACCACTACGAGCAGTACTTC. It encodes CASRWTDHYEQYF.

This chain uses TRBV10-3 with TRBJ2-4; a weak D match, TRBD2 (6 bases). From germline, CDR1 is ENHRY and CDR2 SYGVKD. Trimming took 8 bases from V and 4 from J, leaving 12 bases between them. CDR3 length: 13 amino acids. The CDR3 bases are TGTGCCATCGCCGGCGGGGATAAAAACATTCAGTACTTC. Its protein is CAIAGGDKNIQYF.

CDR3 sequence (DNA): TGTGCCAGCAGCCTGGGGACAGGGGGAGTTGAGGAGCAGTACTTC. Translated: CASSLGTGGVEEQYF. The chain couples TRBV7-9 to TRBJ2-7; 11 positions match TRBD1. The CDR3 extends over 15 amino acids. Trimming removed 5 bases from V and 7 bases from J; junction bases left unmatched: 10. CDR1 is SEHNR, CDR2 FQNEAQ, per germline (reference sequence).

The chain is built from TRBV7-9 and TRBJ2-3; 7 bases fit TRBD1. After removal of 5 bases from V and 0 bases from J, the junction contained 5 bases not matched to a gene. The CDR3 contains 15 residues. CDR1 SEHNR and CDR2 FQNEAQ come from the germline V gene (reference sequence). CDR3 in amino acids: CASSPPGQSTDTQYF. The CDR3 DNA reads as TGTGCCAGCAGCCCCCCGGGACAGAGCACAGATACGCAGTATTTT.

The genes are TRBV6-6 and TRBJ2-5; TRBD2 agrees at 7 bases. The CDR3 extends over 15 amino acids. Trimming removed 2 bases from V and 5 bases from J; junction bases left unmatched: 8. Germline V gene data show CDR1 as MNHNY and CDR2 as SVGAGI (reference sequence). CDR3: CASSYPVGGSETQYF. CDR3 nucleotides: TGTGCCAGCAGTTACCCGGTCGGGGGGTCGGAGACCCAGTACTTC.

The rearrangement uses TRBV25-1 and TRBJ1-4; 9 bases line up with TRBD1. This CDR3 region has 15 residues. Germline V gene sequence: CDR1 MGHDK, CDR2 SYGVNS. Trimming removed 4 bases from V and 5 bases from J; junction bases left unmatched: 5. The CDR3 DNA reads TGTGCCAGCAGTGCCTCCGGGACAGGGAATGAAAAACTGTTTTTT. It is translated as CASSASGTGNEKLFF. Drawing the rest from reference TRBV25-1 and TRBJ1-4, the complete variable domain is EADIYQTPRYLVIGTGKKITLECSQTMGHDKMYWYQQDPGMELHLIHYSYGVNSTEKGDLSSESTVSRIRTEHFPLTLESARPSHTSQYLCASSASGTGNEKLFFGSGTQLSVL.

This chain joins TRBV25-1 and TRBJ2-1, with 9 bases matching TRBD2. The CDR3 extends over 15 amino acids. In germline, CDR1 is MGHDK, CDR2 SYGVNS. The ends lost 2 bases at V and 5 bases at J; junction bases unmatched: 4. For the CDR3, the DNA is TGTGCCAGCAGTGAAGGGACTAGCTGGGACAATGAGCAGTTCTTC. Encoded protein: CASSEGTSWDNEQFF. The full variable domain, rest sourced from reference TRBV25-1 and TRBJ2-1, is EADIYQTPRYLVIGTGKKITLECSQTMGHDKMYWYQQDPGMELHLIHYSYGVNSTEKGDLSSESTVSRIRTEHFPLTLESARPSHTSQYLCASSEGTSWDNEQFFGPGTRLTVL.

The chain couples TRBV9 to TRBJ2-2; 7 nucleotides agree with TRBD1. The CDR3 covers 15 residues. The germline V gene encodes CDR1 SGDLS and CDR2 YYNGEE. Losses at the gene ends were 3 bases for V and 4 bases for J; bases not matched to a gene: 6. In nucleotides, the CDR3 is TGTGCCAGCAGCGCTTCCGGGACAGCCACCGGGGAGCTGTTTTTT. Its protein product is CASSASGTATGELFF.

In DNA form, the CDR3 reads TGTGCCAGCAGCCCAGCGGGAGCCTACGAGCAGTACTTC. Encoded protein: CASSPAGAYEQYF. This chain joins TRBV28 and TRBJ2-7; 8 bases agree with TRBD2. The germline V gene encodes CDR1 MDHEN and CDR2 SYDVKM. J was trimmed by 2 bases and V by 6 bases; bases with no gene match: 3. CDR3 length: 13 amino acids.

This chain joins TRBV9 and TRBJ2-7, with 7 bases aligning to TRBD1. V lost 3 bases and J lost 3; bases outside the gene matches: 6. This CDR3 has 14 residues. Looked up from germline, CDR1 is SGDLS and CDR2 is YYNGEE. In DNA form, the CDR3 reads TGTGCCAGCAGCGGGAGTAGGGACAGCTACGAGCAGTACTTC. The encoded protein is CASSGSRDSYEQYF.

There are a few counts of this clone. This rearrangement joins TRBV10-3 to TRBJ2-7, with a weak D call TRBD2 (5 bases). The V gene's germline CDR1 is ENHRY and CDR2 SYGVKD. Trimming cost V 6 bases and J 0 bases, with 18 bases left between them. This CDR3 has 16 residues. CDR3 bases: TGTGCCATCAGCCCGAGTACGCAGCGGCGCTCCTACGAGCAGTACTTC. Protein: CAISPSTQRRSYEQYF.

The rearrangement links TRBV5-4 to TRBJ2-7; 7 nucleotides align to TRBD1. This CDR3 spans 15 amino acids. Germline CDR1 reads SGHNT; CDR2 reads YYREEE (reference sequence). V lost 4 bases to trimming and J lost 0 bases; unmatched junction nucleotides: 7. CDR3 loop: CASSQGQSGSYEQYF. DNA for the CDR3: TGTGCCAGCAGCCAGGGACAGTCGGGCTCCTACGAGCAGTACTTC.

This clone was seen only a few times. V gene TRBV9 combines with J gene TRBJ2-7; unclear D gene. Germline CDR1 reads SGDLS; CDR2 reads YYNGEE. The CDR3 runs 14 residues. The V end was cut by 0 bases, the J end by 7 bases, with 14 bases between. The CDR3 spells CASSVASRSREQYF. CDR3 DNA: TGTGCCAGCAGCGTAGCGTCACGCTCGAGAGAGCAGTACTTC.

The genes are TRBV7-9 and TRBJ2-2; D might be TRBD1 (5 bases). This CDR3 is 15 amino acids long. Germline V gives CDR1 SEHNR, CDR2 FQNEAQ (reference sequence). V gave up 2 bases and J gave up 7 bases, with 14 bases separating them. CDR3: CASSLRGSTLGELFF. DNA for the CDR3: TGTGCCAGCAGCTTAAGGGGATCGACTCTCGGGGAGCTGTTTTTT.

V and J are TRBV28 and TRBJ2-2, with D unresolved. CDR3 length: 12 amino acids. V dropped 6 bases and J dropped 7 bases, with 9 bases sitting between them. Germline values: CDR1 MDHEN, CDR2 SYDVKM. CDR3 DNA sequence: TGTGCCAGCAGCCAACTCGTCGGGGAGCTGTTTTTT. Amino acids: CASSQLVGELFF.

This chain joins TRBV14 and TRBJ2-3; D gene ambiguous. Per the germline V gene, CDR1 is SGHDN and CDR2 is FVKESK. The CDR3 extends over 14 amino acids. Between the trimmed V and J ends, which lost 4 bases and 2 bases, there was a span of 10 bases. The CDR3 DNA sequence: TGTGCCAGCAGCCCCAGCAGGCACACAGATACGCAGTATTTT. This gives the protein CASSPSRHTDTQYF.

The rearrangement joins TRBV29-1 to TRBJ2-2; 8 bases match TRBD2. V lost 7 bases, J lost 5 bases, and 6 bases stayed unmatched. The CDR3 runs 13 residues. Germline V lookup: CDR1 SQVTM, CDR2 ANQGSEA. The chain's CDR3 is CSASTSVTGELFF. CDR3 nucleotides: TGCAGCGCATCGACTAGCGTTACCGGGGAGCTGTTTTTT.

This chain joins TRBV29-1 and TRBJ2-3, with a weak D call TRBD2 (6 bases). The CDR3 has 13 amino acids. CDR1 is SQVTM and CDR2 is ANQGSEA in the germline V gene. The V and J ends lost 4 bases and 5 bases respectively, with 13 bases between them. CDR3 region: CSVVGGIGDTQYF. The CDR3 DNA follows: TGCAGCGTTGTGGGGGGAATTGGAGATACGCAGTATTTT.

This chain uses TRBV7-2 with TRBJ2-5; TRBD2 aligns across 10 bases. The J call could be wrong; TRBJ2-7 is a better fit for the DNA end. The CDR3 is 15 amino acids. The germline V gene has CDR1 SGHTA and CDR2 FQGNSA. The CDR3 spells CASSLDSGRAYEQYF. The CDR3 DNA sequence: TGTGCCAGCAGCTTAGACAGCGGGAGGGCCTACGAGCAGTACTTC.

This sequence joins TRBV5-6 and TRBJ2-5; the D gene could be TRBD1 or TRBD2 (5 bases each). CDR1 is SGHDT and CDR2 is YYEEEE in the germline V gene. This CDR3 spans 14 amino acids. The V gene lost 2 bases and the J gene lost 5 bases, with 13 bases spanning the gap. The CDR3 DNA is TGTGCCAGCAGCTTTTTGGGGCGGAGGGAGACCCAGTACTTC. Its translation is CASSFLGRRETQYF.

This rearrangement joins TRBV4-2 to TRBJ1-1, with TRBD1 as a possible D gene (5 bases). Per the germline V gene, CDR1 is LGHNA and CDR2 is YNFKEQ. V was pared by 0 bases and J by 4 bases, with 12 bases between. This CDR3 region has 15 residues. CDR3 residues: CASSQDTTQGTEAFF. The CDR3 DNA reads TGTGCCAGCAGCCAAGATACAACCCAGGGCACTGAAGCTTTCTTT.